This T cell receptor beta chain comes out of a study of T cells in localized non-small cell lung cancer. As regards this clone: Antigen specificity is unknown.

General study results and limits: There were a median around 57 of the top 100 tumor clones appearing in adjacent lung. The tumor had only one region sequenced, so heterogeneity remains possible.

The assay was immunoSEQ multiplex PCR, and TCRdb's table has in-frame clones only and misses some. The sample consists of around 70,000 clones, 85% to 90% of them appearing once. This sample comprised peripheral blood, obtained before any cancer treatment. The receptor comes from a male donor older than 55 with stage III squamous cell lung carcinoma.

The CDR3 sequence: CASSRQVLNTEAFF. The CDR3 DNA reads TGTGCCAGCAGCAGACAAGTATTAAACACTGAAGCTTTCTTT. The rearrangement joins TRBV7-8 to TRBJ1-1; no clear D gene. The CDR3 has 14 residues. V lost 5 bases and J 2 bases, leaving 12 bases between the germline ends. Germline V lookup: CDR1 SGHVS, CDR2 FQNEAQ.